The clone carrying this TCR beta chain was counted many times. The sample belongs to a study of human T cells and chemical hapten exposure. As for time point: patch test 3, about 24 weeks after DPC sensitization. The treatment was: therapeutic diphenylcyclopropenone sensitization with weekly scalp DPC. Individual cDNA molecules in this library carried unique molecular identifiers. MiXCR, applied by TCRdb to the RACE reads, yields one record per CDR3 protein. There are about 84,000 distinct CDR3 sequences in the sample; under 14% occur only once, and 3.7% lies in the top ten. This sequence originates from a woman between 45 and 60 years old with alopecia areata. Some clones in this sample may be carry-over from other donors' samples. Here the sequenced sample was whole blood, taken in connection with sensitization to the hapten diphenylcyclopropenone (DPC).

The CDR3, as DNA: TGTGCCACCAGTGATTCGGGGACTAGCGGGAGTTACAATGAGCAGTTCTTC. Its translation is CATSDSGTSGSYNEQFF. This chain uses TRBV24-1 with TRBJ2-1; 14 bases agree with TRBD2. Germline assignment: CDR1 KGHDR and CDR2 SFDVKD. V trimming: 2 bases; J trimming: 4 bases; junction bases outside the gene matches: 3. The CDR3 is made up of 17 amino acids.